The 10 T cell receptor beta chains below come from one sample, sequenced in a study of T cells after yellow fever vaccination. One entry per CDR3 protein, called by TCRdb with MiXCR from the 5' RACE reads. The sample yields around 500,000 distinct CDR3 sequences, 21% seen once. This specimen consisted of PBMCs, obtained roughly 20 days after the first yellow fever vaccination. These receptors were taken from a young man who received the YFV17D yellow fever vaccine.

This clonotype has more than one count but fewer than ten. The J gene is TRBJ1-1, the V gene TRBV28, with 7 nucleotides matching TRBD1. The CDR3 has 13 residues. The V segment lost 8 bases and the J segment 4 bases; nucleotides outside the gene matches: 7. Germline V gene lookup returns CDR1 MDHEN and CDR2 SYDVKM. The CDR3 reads CASGDSFLTEAFF. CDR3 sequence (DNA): TGTGCCAGCGGGGACAGTTTCCTCACTGAAGCTTTCTTT.

CDR3 in DNA: TGCAGCGTTGAGGGGGAGGCCAGGACCTATGGCTACACCTTC. This encodes CSVEGEARTYGYTF. The rearrangement joins TRBV29-1 to TRBJ1-2; perhaps TRBD1 as D (5 bases). CDR3 length equals 14 residues. The germline V gene has CDR1 SQVTM and CDR2 ANQGSEA. V dropped 3 bases and J dropped 4 bases, with 15 bases sitting between them.

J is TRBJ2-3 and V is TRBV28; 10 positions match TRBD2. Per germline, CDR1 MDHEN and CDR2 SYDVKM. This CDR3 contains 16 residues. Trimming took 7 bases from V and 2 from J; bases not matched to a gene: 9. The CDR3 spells CASTNLAGVLTDTQYF. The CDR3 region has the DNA TGTGCCAGCACAAACCTAGCGGGGGTACTCACAGATACGCAGTATTTT.

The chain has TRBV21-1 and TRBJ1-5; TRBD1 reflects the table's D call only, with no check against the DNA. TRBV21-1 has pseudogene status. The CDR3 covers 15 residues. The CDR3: CASSKWGQGMRPQHF. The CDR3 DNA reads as TGTGCCAGCAGCAAATGGGGACAGGGGATGAGGCCCCAGCATTTT.

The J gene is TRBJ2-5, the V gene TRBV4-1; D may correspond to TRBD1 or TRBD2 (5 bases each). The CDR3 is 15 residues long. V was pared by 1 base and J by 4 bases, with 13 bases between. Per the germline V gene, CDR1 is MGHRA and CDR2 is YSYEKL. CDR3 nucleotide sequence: TGCGCCAGCAGCCAAGGAAGACAGAGGGGAGAGACCCAGTACTTC. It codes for CASSQGRQRGETQYF.

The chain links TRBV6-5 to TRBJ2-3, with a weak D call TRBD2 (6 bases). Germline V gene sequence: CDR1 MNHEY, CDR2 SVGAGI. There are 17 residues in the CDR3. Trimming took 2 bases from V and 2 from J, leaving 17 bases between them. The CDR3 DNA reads TGTGCCAGCAGTTACATCCCTGTGGGACTCAACACAGATACGCAGTATTTT. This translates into CASSYIPVGLNTDTQYF.

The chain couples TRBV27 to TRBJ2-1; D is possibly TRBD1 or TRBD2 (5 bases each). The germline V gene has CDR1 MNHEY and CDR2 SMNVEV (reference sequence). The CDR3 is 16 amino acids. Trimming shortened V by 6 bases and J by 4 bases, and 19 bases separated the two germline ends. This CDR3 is CASSPRGQLPYNEQFF. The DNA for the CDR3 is TGTGCCAGCAGCCCGAGGGGCCAGCTCCCTTACAATGAGCAGTTCTTC.

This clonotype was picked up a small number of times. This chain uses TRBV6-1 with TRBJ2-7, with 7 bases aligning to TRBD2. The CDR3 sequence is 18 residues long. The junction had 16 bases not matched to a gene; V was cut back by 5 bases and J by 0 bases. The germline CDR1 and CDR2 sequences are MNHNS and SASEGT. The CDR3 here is CASSRIPGTTARSYEQYF. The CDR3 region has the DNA TGTGCCAGCAGTCGGATTCCCGGGACTACAGCTCGCTCCTACGAGCAGTACTTC.

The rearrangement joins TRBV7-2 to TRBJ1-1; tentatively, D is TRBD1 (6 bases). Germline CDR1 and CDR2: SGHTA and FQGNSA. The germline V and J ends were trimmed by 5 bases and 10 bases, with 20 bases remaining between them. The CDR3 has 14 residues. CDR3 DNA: TGTGCCAGCAGCCTATTGTCAGGGGTCTATGTAGCTTTCTTT. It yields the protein CASSLLSGVYVAFF.

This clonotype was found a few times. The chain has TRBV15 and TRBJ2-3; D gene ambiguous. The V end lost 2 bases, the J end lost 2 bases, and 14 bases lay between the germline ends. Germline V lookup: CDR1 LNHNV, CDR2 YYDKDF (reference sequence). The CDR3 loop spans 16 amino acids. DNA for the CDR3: TGTGCCACCAGCAGAATAGACACCTTTAACACAGATACGCAGTATTTT. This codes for CATSRIDTFNTDTQYF.